The TCR beta chain under discussion was sequenced for a study of cytomegalovirus exposure and HLA in healthy donors. The CDR3 length is 14 residues. V lost 7 bases, J lost 4 bases, and 6 bases stayed unmatched. Germline V gene data show CDR1 as SNHLY and CDR2 as FYNNEI. The PCR was carried out with 60 Vbeta primers and 13 Jbeta primers. The repertoire was sequenced with immunoSEQ multiplex PCR; TCRdb's copy has only in-frame clones and lacks some. The sample shows 90,000 to 150,000 clones, roughly 80% of them seen only once. With regard to this clone: Antigen unknown.

Study-level points and caveats: Later work associated 16,951 TCR beta sequences with HLA alleles at 0.05 false discovery rate. A later analysis by the authors found several of the most significant clusters apparently linked to common viral pathogens. A few chains tied to CMV proved CMV antigen-specific in vitro.

The receptor's source is a female donor in good health and CMV-seronegative. The chain links TRBV2 to TRBJ1-4, with 7 bases identical to TRBD1. Sample: PBMCs. Written as DNA, the CDR3 is TGTGCCAGCAACAGACAGGGAGATAATGAAAAACTGTTTTTT. Amino acids: CASNRQGDNEKLFF.